This T cell receptor beta chain was obtained from a study of shared clonotypes between healthy human individuals. Notes on the study in general: Blood was the only sampled material, and tissue repertoires likely differ.

Germline V CDR1 and CDR2: LNHDA, SQIVND (reference sequence). V shed 6 bases and J shed 1 base, with 18 bases lying between them. This CDR3 spans 16 amino acids. A remark on this clone: Its cognate antigen is unknown.

Each of the donors was a healthy adult who was HIV-negative and had not had a recent acute infection or vaccination. Researchers partitioned CD4+ cells into CD45RA+ naive and CD45RA-negative memory subsets. The data were produced by immunoSEQ multiplex PCR, yet TCRdb's version contains in-frame clones alone and is incomplete. This table holds about 770,000 clones, roughly 72% found once. The V gene is TRBV19, the J gene TRBJ1-2; possible D gene TRBD1, 5 bases. Sequencing was carried out using memory CD4+ T cells sorted from blood. Subset described: CD45RA-negative fraction. The receptor was isolated from a woman aged 25-40 years in good health. CDR3 region: CASSLGLTGINYGYTF. The CDR3 nucleotides are TGTGCCAGTAGCCTGGGACTTACGGGGATTAACTATGGCTACACCTTC.